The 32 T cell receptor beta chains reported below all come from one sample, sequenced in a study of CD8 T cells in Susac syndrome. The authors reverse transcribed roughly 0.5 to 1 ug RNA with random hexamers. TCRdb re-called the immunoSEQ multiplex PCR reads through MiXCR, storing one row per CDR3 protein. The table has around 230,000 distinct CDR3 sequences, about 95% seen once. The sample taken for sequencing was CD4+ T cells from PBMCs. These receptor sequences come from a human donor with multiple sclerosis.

The CDR3 is CASSTGLDTEAFF. CDR3 in DNA: TGTGCCAGCAGCACAGGATTGGACACTGAAGCTTTCTTT. The genes are TRBV7-9 and TRBJ1-1; D is perhaps TRBD1 (5 bases). Germline V gene data show CDR1 as SEHNR and CDR2 as FQNEAQ (reference sequence). The CDR3 runs 13 residues. The V gene lost 5 bases and the J gene lost 3 bases, with 10 bases spanning the gap.

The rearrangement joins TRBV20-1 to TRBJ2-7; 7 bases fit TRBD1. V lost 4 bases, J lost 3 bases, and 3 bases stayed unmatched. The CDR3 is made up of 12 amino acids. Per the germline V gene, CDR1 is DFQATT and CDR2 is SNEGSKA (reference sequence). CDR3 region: CSAKGQVYEQYF. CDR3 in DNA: TGCAGTGCTAAAGGACAGGTCTACGAGCAGTACTTC.

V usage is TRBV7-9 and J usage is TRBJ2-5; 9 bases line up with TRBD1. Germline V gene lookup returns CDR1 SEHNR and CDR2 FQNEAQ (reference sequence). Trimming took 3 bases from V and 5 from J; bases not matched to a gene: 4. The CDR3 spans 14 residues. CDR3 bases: TGTGCCAGCAGCTTTACAGGGGGCGGTGAGACCCAGTACTTC. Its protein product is CASSFTGGGETQYF.

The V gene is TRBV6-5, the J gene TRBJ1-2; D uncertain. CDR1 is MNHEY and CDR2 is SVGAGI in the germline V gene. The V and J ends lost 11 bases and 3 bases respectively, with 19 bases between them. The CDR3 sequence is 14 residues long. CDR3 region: CAASLGRRDYGYTF. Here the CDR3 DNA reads TGTGCCGCGAGTTTGGGCAGGCGGGACTATGGCTACACCTTC.

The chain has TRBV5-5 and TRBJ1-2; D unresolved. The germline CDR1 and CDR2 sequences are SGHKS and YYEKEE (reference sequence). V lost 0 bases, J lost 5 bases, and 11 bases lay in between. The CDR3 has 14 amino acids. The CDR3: CASSLDTTFYGYTF. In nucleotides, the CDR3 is TGTGCCAGCAGCTTGGATACGACTTTTTATGGCTACACCTTC.

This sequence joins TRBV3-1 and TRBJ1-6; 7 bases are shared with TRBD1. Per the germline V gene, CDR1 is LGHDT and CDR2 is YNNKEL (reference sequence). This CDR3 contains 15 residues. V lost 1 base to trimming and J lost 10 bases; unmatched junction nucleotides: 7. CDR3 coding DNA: TGTGCCAGCAGCCAAGTAGCAGGGGGAAGATCACCCCTCCACTTT. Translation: CASSQVAGGRSPLHF.

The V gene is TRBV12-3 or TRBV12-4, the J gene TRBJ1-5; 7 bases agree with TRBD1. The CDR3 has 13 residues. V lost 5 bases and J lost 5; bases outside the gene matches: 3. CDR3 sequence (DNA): TGTGCCAGCAGTCGGGACAGTTATCAGCCCCAGCATTTT. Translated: CASSRDSYQPQHF.

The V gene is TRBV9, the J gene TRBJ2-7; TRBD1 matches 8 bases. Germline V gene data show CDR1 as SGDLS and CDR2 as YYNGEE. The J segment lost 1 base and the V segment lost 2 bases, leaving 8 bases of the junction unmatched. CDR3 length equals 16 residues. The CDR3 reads CASSVGQGGGSYEQYF. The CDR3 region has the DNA TGTGCCAGCAGCGTCGGACAGGGTGGGGGATCCTACGAGCAGTACTTC.

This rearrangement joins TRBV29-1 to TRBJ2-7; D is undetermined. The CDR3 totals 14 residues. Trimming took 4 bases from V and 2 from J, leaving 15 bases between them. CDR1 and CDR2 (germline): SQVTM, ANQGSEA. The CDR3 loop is CSVVLSRLTYEQYF. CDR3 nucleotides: TGCAGCGTTGTCTTAAGCAGGTTAACCTACGAGCAGTACTTC.

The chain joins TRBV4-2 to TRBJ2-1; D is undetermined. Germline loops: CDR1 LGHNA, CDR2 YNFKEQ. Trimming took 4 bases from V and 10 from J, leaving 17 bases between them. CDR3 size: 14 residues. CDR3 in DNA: TGTGCCAGCAGCCCCGCGTCGATCTTGAGAGAGCAGTTCTTC. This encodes CASSPASILREQFF.

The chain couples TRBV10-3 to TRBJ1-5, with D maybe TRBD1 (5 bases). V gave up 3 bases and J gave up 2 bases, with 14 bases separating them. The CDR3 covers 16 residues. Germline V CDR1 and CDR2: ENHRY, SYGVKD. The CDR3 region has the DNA TGTGCCATCAGTGATGTTGGGGGGAATGGCAATCAGCCCCAGCATTTT. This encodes CAISDVGGNGNQPQHF.

CDR3 region: CASSQGIWGQGNSGANVLTF. The CDR3 DNA reads as TGTGCCAGCAGCCAAGGGATATGGGGCCAGGGAAACTCTGGGGCCAACGTCCTGACTTTC. The chain uses TRBV3-1 and TRBJ2-6; a weak D match, TRBD1 (5 bases). The CDR3 extends over 20 amino acids. The germline CDR1 and CDR2 sequences are LGHDT and YNNKEL (reference sequence). Trimming cost V 1 base and J 0 bases, with 19 bases left between them.

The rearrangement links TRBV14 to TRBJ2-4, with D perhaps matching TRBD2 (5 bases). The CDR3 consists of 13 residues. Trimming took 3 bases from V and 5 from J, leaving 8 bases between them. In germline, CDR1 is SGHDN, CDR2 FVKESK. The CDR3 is CASSHGLENIQYF. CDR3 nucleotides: TGTGCCAGCAGCCACGGACTCGAAAACATTCAGTACTTC.

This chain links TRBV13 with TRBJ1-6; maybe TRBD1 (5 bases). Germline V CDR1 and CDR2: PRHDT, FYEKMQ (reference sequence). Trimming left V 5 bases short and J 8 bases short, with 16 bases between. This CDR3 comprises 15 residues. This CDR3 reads CASSLRTGDYSPLHF. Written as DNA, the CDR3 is TGTGCCAGCAGCCTCCGTACGGGGGATTATTCACCCCTCCACTTT.

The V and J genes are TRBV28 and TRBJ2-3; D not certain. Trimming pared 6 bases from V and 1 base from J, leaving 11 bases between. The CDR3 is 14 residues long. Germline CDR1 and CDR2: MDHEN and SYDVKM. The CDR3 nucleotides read TGTGCCAGCAGCACTCCGGCGGGCACAGATACGCAGTATTTT. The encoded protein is CASSTPAGTDTQYF.

CDR3 DNA: TGTGCCAGCAGCTTCCGACTAGCGGGGATCAAAACCGGCGAGACCCAGTACTTC. It is translated as CASSFRLAGIKTGETQYF. V and J are TRBV13 and TRBJ2-5, with TRBD2 matching 11 bases. V dropped 3 bases and J dropped 5; count of bases not matched to a gene: 14. This CDR3 contains 18 residues. Germline V gives CDR1 PRHDT, CDR2 FYEKMQ (reference sequence).

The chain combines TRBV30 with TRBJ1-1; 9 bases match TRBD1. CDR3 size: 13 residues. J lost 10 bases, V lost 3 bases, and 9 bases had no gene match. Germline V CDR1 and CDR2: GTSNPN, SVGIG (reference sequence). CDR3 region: CAWRTGGDFGAFF. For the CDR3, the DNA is TGTGCCTGGAGGACAGGGGGGGACTTTGGAGCTTTCTTT.

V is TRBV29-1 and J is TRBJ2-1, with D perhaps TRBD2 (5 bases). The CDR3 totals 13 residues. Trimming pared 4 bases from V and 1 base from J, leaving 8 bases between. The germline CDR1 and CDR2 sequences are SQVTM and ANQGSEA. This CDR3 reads CSVVQRSYNEQFF. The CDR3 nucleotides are TGCAGCGTTGTCCAGCGGTCCTACAATGAGCAGTTCTTC.

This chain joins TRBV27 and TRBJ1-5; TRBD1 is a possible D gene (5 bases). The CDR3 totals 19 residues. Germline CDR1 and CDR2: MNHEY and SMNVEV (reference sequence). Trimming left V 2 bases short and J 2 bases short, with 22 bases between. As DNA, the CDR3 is TGTGCCAGCAGTTTAGGGGTGAGTACAGGAACGAGCGGCAATCAGCCCCAGCATTTT. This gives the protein CASSLGVSTGTSGNQPQHF.

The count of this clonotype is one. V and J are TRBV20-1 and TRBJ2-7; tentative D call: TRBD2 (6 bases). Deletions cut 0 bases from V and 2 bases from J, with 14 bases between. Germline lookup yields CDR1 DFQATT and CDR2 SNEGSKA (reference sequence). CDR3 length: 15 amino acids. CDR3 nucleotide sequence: TGCAGTGCTAGAGATAGAATTAGCGGAACCTACGAGCAGTACTTC. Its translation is CSARDRISGTYEQYF.

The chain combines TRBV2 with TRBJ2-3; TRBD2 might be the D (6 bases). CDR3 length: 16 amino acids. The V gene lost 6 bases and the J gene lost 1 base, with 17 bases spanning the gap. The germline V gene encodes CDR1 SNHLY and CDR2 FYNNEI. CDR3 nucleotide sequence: TGTGCCAGCAGCCTGCTAGTAGGCGGGGGCACAGATACGCAGTATTTT. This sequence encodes CASSLLVGGGTDTQYF.

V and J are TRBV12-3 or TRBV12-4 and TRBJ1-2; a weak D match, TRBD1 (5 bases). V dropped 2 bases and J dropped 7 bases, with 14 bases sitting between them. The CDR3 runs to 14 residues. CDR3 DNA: TGTGCCAGCAGTTTAAGTGGGGCTTTGTTTGGCTACACCTTC. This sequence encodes CASSLSGALFGYTF.

In nucleotides, the CDR3 is TGTGCCAGCAGCCAAGATCTCGCAGTTGAGCAGTTCTTC. This sequence encodes CASSQDLAVEQFF. The chain is built from TRBV3-1 and TRBJ2-1; D call uncertain. This CDR3 has 13 amino acids. Trimming shortened V by 0 bases and J by 9 bases, and 9 bases separated the two germline ends. Germline V CDR1 and CDR2: LGHDT, YNNKEL (reference sequence).

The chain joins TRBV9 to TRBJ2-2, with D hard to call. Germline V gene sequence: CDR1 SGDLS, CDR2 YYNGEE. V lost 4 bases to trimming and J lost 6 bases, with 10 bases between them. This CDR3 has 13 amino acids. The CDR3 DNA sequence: TGTGCCAGCAGCCCGCAAACGGCCGGGGAGCTGTTTTTT. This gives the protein CASSPQTAGELFF. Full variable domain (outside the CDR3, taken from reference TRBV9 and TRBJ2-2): DSGVTQTPKHLITATGQRVTLRCSPRSGDLSVYWYQQSLDQGLQFLIQYYNGEERAKGNILERFSAQQFPDLHSELNLSSLELGDSALYFCASSPQTAGELFFGEGSRLTVL.

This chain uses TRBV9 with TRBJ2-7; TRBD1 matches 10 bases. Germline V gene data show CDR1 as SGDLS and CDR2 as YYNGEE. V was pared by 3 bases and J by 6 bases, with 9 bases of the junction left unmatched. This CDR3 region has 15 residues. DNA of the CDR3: TGTGCCAGCAGCGCAGCCGGGACAGGGGTTTCCGAGCAGTACTTC. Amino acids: CASSAAGTGVSEQYF.

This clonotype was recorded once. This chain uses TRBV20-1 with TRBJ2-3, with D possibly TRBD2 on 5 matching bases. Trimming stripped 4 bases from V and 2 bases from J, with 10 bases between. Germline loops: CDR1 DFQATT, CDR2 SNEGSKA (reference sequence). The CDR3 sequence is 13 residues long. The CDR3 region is CSAMSGFTDTQYF. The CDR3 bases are TGCAGTGCTATGAGCGGATTCACAGATACGCAGTATTTT.

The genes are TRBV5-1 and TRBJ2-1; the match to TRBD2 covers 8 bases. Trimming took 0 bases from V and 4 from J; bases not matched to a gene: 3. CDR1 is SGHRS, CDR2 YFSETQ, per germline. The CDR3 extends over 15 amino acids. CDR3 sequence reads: CASSLVASGYNEQFF. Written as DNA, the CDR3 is TGCGCCAGCAGCTTGGTGGCTAGCGGGTACAATGAGCAGTTCTTC.

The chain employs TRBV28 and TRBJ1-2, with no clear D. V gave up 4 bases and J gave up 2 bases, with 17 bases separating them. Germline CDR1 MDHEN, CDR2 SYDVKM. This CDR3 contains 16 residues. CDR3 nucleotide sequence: TGTGCCAGCAGTTCCCCGGTGTCACCGACGAACTATGGCTACACCTTC. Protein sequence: CASSSPVSPTNYGYTF.

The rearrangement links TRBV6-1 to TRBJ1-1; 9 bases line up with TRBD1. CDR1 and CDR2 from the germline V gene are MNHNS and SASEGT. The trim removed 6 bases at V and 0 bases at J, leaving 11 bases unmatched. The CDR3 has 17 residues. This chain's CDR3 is CASRRGTGTNMNTEAFF. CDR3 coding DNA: TGTGCCAGCAGGAGAGGGACAGGGACCAATATGAACACTGAAGCTTTCTTT.

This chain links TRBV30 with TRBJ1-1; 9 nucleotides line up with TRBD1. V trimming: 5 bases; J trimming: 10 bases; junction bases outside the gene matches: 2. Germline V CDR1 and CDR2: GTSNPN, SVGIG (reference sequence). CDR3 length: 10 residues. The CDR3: CAWGTGRAFF. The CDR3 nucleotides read TGTGCCTGGGGGACAGGGAGAGCTTTCTTT.

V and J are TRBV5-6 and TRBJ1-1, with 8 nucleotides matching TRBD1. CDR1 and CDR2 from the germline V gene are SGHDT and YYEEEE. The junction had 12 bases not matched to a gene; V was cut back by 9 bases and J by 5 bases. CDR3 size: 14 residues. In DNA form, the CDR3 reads TGTGCCACCTGCTCCGGGACAGGATGGACTGAAGCTTTCTTT. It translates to CATCSGTGWTEAFF.

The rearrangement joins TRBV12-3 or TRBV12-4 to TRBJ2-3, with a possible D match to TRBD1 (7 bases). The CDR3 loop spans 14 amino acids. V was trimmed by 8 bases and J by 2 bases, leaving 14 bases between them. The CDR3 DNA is TGTGCCAGCTCGCGGGACAGAGACACAGATACGCAGTATTTT. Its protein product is CASSRDRDTDTQYF.